This TCR beta chain appears in the sequencing data of a study of shared clonotypes between healthy human individuals. Across the study: Each donor contributed plates that comprised three CD4 naive, three CD4 memory, two CD8 naive and one CD8 memory.

The table came from immunoSEQ multiplex PCR; TCRdb's copy has only in-frame clones and leaves some out. This sample carries 2 million to 2.5 million clones, more than 90% of them seen once, and the ten largest clones take roughly 0.13%. Per germline, CDR1 LNHDA and CDR2 SQIVND (reference sequence). The CDR3 length is 18 residues. V lost 2 bases and J lost 1, with 21 bases in between. Only Caucasian adults living in Nashville, Tennessee served as donors. In its sample, this clone was seen once. The TCR was taken from a man aged 18 to 30 in good health. J is TRBJ2-7 and V is TRBV19, with D tentatively TRBD1 (6 bases). Sequencing used naive CD4+ T cells sorted from blood. Subset of the sample: CD45RA+ positively selected. DNA for the CDR3: TGTGCCAGTAGTATACAGGGGAAAGTTAGCTTGGGGTCCTACGAGCAGTACTTC. Translation: CASSIQGKVSLGSYEQYF.